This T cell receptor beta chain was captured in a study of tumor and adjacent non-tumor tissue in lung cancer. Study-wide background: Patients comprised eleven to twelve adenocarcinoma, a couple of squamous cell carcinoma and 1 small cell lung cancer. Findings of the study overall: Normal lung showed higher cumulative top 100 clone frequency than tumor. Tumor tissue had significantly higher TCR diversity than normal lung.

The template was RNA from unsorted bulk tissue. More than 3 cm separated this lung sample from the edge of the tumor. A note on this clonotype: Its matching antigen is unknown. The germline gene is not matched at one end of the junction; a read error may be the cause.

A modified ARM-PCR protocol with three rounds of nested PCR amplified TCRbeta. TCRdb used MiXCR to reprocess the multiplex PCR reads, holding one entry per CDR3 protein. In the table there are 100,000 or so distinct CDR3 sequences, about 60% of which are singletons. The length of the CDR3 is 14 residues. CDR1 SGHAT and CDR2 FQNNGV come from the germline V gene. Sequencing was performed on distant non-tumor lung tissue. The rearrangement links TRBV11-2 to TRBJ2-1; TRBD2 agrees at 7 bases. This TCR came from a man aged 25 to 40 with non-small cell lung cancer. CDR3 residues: CASSTSETRNEQLF. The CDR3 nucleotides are TGTGCCAGCAGCACTAGCGAAACCAGGAATGAGCAGCTCTTC.